This entry lists 23 T cell receptor beta chains sequenced from one sample in a study of CD8 T cells in ankylosing spondylitis. One entry per CDR3 protein, called by TCRdb with MiXCR from the 5' RACE reads. The top ten hold over 25% of the sample, which has about 250,000 distinct CDR3 sequences, over 15% seen once. The sequenced material came from blood, either unsorted or a sorted T cell fraction (not recorded which). The receptor set was obtained from a male donor with ankylosing spondylitis or in good health (not recorded which).

This clonotype was picked up many times. The chain combines TRBV4-3 with TRBJ2-1; tentatively, D is TRBD2 (6 bases). From germline, CDR1 is LGHNA and CDR2 YSLEER. The V and J ends lost 0 bases and 0 bases respectively, with 12 bases between them. The CDR3 extends over 17 amino acids. CDR3 region: CASSQDWGLDSYNEQFF. The CDR3 DNA follows: TGCGCCAGCAGCCAAGATTGGGGACTTGACTCCTACAATGAGCAGTTCTTC.

The rearrangement uses TRBV9 and TRBJ2-1, with D unclear. CDR1 is SGDLS and CDR2 is YYNGEE in the germline V gene. V gave up 2 bases and J gave up 4 bases, with 10 bases separating them. The CDR3 consists of 14 residues. CDR3 amino acids: CASSVGNSYNEQFF. The DNA of the CDR3 is TGTGCCAGCAGCGTGGGGAATAGTTACAATGAGCAGTTCTTC.

The chain carries TRBV11-2 and TRBJ1-3, with 12 bases lining up with TRBD1. Losses at the gene ends were 2 bases for V and 3 bases for J; bases not matched to a gene: 5. Looked up from germline, CDR1 is SGHAT and CDR2 is FQNNGV. The CDR3 sequence is 17 residues long. This chain's CDR3 is CASSLKGQGARGNTIYF. CDR3 coding DNA: TGTGCCAGCAGCTTAAAGGGACAGGGGGCGCGTGGAAACACCATATATTTT.

V is TRBV29-1 and J is TRBJ2-1; 7 nucleotides match TRBD1. CDR3 length: 12 amino acids. Germline-derived CDR1 and CDR2 are SQVTM and ANQGSEA. CDR3 nucleotide sequence: TGCAGTTGCCGGGACAGCCGCAATGAGCAGTTCTTC. It encodes CSCRDSRNEQFF.

The J gene is TRBJ2-7, the V gene TRBV20-1, with D unclear. V lost 1 base, J lost 3 bases, and 16 bases lay in between. Germline CDR1 DFQATT, CDR2 SNEGSKA (reference sequence). The CDR3 spans 15 residues. This CDR3 is CSARGTAGMGYEQYF. CDR3 nucleotides: TGCAGTGCTAGAGGGACCGCCGGAATGGGCTACGAGCAGTACTTC.

V and J are TRBV20-1 and TRBJ2-7; D might be TRBD1 (6 bases). This CDR3 contains 13 residues. V was cut by 3 bases and J by 0 bases, with 9 bases left in between. Per the germline V gene, CDR1 is DFQATT and CDR2 is SNEGSKA (reference sequence). In DNA, the CDR3 is TGCAGTGCTAGTGGGACAACCTCCTACGAGCAGTACTTC. Residues: CSASGTTSYEQYF.

This clonotype was counted a few times. This chain joins TRBV29-1 and TRBJ1-3; perhaps TRBD1 as D (5 bases). Germline CDR1 SQVTM, CDR2 ANQGSEA. The CDR3 runs 16 residues. V was shortened by 3 bases and J by 3 bases, with 18 bases between the two germline ends. The DNA of the CDR3 is TGCAGCGTTGAGTATAGGGCTGCAGGGATTGGAAACACCATATATTTT. It translates to CSVEYRAAGIGNTIYF.

There are many counts of this clonotype. This chain joins TRBV20-1 and TRBJ2-7, with TRBD2 matching 7 bases. The junction had 8 bases not matched to a gene; V was cut back by 3 bases and J by 3 bases. Germline CDR1 is DFQATT and CDR2 is SNEGSKA (reference sequence). The CDR3 has 14 residues. The CDR3 reads CSASRLAEVYEQYF. The CDR3 nucleotides read TGCAGTGCTAGTCGTCTAGCGGAAGTCTACGAGCAGTACTTC.

This clonotype has more than one count but fewer than ten. V and J are TRBV4-2 and TRBJ2-5; perhaps TRBD2 as D (5 bases). V was pared by 1 base and J by 2 bases, with 8 bases between. Germline loops: CDR1 LGHNA, CDR2 YNFKEQ. CDR3 length equals 14 residues. The CDR3 sequence is CASSQVGVQETQYF. Here the CDR3 DNA reads TGTGCCAGCAGCCAAGTCGGGGTTCAAGAGACCCAGTACTTC.

In this sample, this clonotype turned up a few times. The chain recombines TRBV27 with TRBJ1-5; D may be TRBD1 (6 bases). The CDR3 is 14 residues long. Germline lookup yields CDR1 MNHEY and CDR2 SMNVEV (reference sequence). V was clipped by 2 bases and J by 2 bases, with 7 bases between them. In DNA form, the CDR3 reads TGTGCCAGCAGTTTAAGGGGGGGCAATCAGCCCCAGCATTTT. This translates into CASSLRGGNQPQHF.

The chain couples TRBV27 to TRBJ2-2; tentatively, D is TRBD2 (5 bases). Per germline, CDR1 MNHEY and CDR2 SMNVEV (reference sequence). CDR3 length equals 14 residues. Trimming took off 4 bases at V and 7 bases at J, with 13 bases between the two ends. The CDR3 spells CASSSGWEIGELFF. The CDR3, as DNA: TGTGCCAGCAGTTCGGGGTGGGAAATCGGGGAGCTGTTTTTT.

This clonotype has more than one count but fewer than ten. The chain employs TRBV10-3 and TRBJ2-1; 7 bases agree with TRBD2. The germline CDR1 and CDR2 sequences are ENHRY and SYGVKD. The CDR3 is 15 residues long. The J segment lost 0 bases and the V segment lost 10 bases, leaving 9 bases of the junction unmatched. CDR3 sequence: CATGGRDFSYNEQFF. The CDR3, as DNA: TGTGCCACGGGGGGAAGGGATTTCTCCTACAATGAGCAGTTCTTC.

This clonotype appeared a few times. V and J are TRBV11-2 and TRBJ2-1, with 15 bases fitting TRBD2. CDR1 and CDR2 from the germline V gene are SGHAT and FQNNGV. The CDR3 loop spans 17 amino acids. The V gene end was trimmed by 5 bases and the J gene end by 5 bases; junction bases not matched to a gene: 7. The DNA for the CDR3 is TGTGCCAGCAGCCCCGGACTAGCGGGAGGGGCCAACAATGAGCAGTTCTTC. Its protein product is CASSPGLAGGANNEQFF.

In DNA, the CDR3 is TGCAGCGTTGAAGATTTTGGGGGGACGAACACCGGGGAGCTGTTTTTT. Translated: CSVEDFGGTNTGELFF. The V gene is TRBV29-1, the J gene TRBJ2-2, with TRBD2 as a possible D gene (6 bases). V shed 0 bases and J shed 0 bases, with 11 bases lying between them. The CDR3 loop spans 16 amino acids. From germline, CDR1 is SQVTM and CDR2 ANQGSEA.

This clonotype was seen more than once but under ten times. The chain has TRBV29-1 and TRBJ2-3; D is possibly TRBD2 (5 bases). CDR3 length: 12 residues. The germline CDR1 and CDR2 sequences are SQVTM and ANQGSEA. Trimming took off 6 bases at V and 5 bases at J, with 12 bases between the two ends. The CDR3 coding sequence is TGCAGCGTCCAGGACTTTGAAGATACGCAGTATTTT. It codes for CSVQDFEDTQYF.

The gene calls are TRBV6-2 or TRBV6-3 and TRBJ2-7; possibly TRBD1 or TRBD2 for D (5 bases each). Trimming shortened V by 2 bases and J by 5 bases, and 10 bases separated the two germline ends. The CDR3 consists of 13 residues. Germline CDR1 MNHEY, CDR2 SVGEGT. The chain's CDR3 is CASSYGTINEQYF. The CDR3 nucleotides read TGTGCCAGCAGTTACGGGACCATAAACGAGCAGTACTTC.

A few counts support this clonotype. V gene TRBV6-1 combines with J gene TRBJ1-1; D not resolved. The CDR3 is made up of 17 amino acids. The germline gives CDR1 MNHNS, CDR2 SASEGT. Trimming removed 6 bases at V and 0 bases at J, with 20 bases between. The CDR3 DNA follows: TGTGCCAGCAGCTCACCCCCGACCTACTACATGAACACTGAAGCTTTCTTT. Amino acids: CASSSPPTYYMNTEAFF.

This CDR3 is CASVQGGETQYF. CDR3 DNA sequence: TGTGCCAGCGTCCAAGGGGGAGAGACCCAGTACTTC. V gene TRBV2 combines with J gene TRBJ2-5; D perhaps matches TRBD1 (6 bases). The CDR3 is 12 residues long. Germline V gene lookup returns CDR1 SNHLY and CDR2 FYNNEI. V was cut by 8 bases and J by 4 bases, with 11 bases left in between.

The rearrangement uses TRBV11-3 and TRBJ2-3, with D perhaps matching TRBD1 or TRBD2 (6 bases each). The CDR3 consists of 15 residues. V lost 5 bases, J lost 4 bases, and 16 bases lay in between. Germline V gives CDR1 SGHNT, CDR2 YENEEA. CDR3 DNA: TGTGCCAGCAGCGATGGGGGCGGGATGGCAGATACGCAGTATTTT. It codes for CASSDGGGMADTQYF.

V and J are TRBV4-1 and TRBJ1-2, with 11 bases identical to TRBD1. V shed 0 bases, J shed 7 bases, and the junction held 7 bases outside the gene matches. Looked up from germline, CDR1 is MGHRA and CDR2 is YSYEKL. The CDR3 has 16 residues. CDR3 in amino acids: CASSQERTGGVSGYTF. The CDR3 nucleotides read TGCGCCAGCAGCCAAGAGAGGACAGGGGGCGTGTCTGGCTACACCTTC.

The chain recombines TRBV4-3 with TRBJ2-1; weak D call: TRBD2 (5 bases). The V and J ends lost 3 bases and 3 bases respectively, with 12 bases between them. The CDR3 totals 15 residues. Germline CDR1 reads LGHNA; CDR2 reads YSLEER. In DNA, the CDR3 is TGCGCCAGCAGCCATCATCTCGGGGTCTACAATGAGCAGTTCTTC. Amino acid sequence: CASSHHLGVYNEQFF.

This chain links TRBV7-6 with TRBJ2-5; D perhaps matches TRBD1 (5 bases). Trimming stripped 2 bases from V and 2 bases from J, with 12 bases between. Germline CDR1 SGHVS, CDR2 FNYEAQ. The CDR3 runs 15 residues. CDR3 in amino acids: CASSLSSTAQETQYF. In DNA, the CDR3 is TGTGCCAGCAGCTTAAGTTCGACAGCTCAAGAGACCCAGTACTTC.

The genes are TRBV4-3 and TRBJ2-3; tentatively, D is TRBD1 or TRBD2 (5 bases each). Germline V gene sequence: CDR1 LGHNA, CDR2 YSLEER. CDR3 length: 16 residues. V was trimmed by 0 bases and J by 5 bases, leaving 15 bases between them. CDR3 amino acids: CASSQDGGGSIDTQYF. CDR3 in DNA: TGCGCCAGCAGCCAAGATGGGGGTGGTTCGATAGATACGCAGTATTTT.